This passage covers 5 T cell receptor beta chains from one sample sequenced in a study of blood T cell repertoires in COVID-19 (dated by TCRdb to 2019 to 2021). Receptors were amplified or captured by the immunoSEQ multiplex PCR assay. Imported from immuneACCESS, the table was reduced by TCRdb to in-frame sequences with V and J called. These copies leave out some clones; in studies compared against another copy, an unresolved V gene accounts for under half, and the cause of the remainder is not known. This sample gives 150,000 to 200,000 clones in total; roughly four fifths of them show up just once. Jointly, the top ten make up around 7.7% of the sample. Sequenced: peripheral blood. The source is a man aged 35 to 55 who had recovered from COVID-19.

This clone was observed once. The rearrangement links TRBV3-1 (or the pseudogene TRBV3-2) to TRBJ2-7; D possibly corresponds to TRBD1 (6 bases). Germline CDR1 and CDR2: LGHDT and YNNKEL (reference sequence). V dropped 5 bases and J dropped 2 bases, with 28 bases sitting between them. The CDR3 runs 19 residues. This chain's CDR3 is CASSSPRWGLRLFAYEQYF. The CDR3 DNA sequence: TGTGCCAGCAGCTCCCCTCGGTGGGGGCTCCGTTTATTCGCCTACGAGCAGTACTTC.

The chain uses TRBV6-5 and TRBJ1-1; 8 positions agree with TRBD1. Trimming at V came to 5 bases and at J to 2 bases, leaving 7 bases not matched to a gene. The CDR3 is 15 amino acids. CDR1 and CDR2 (germline): MNHEY, SVGAGI. This CDR3 is CASSTDREINTEAFF. The CDR3, as DNA: TGTGCCAGCAGTACGGACAGGGAGATAAACACTGAAGCTTTCTTT.

This clone was picked up one time. The chain joins TRBV11-3 to TRBJ2-1; D call uncertain. The CDR3 extends over 13 amino acids. The germline gives CDR1 SGHNT, CDR2 YENEEA. Trimming took 3 bases from V and 8 from J, leaving 11 bases between them. The CDR3: CASSLGQSYEQFF. The DNA for the CDR3 is TGTGCCAGCAGCTTGGGCCAGAGCTATGAGCAGTTCTTC.

The table lists this clone with a count of one. The V call is TRBV6-5, the J call TRBJ2-5; no firm D call. V dropped 6 bases and J dropped 5 bases, with 13 bases sitting between them. The germline CDR1 and CDR2 sequences are MNHEY and SVGAGI. This CDR3 region has 13 residues. The CDR3 sequence is CASRNRLGETQYF. In DNA form, the CDR3 reads TGTGCCAGCAGAAACCGCCTCGGGGAGACCCAGTACTTC.

Comment on this clone: One end of the junction does not line up with germline, which may come from a read error. This chain joins TRBV6-6 and TRBJ1-5, with 8 bases identical to TRBD1. The germline V gene encodes CDR1 MNHNY and CDR2 SVGAGI (reference sequence). The CDR3 consists of 12 residues. CDR3 sequence reads: CASSLTGQGSYF. CDR3 DNA: TGTGCCAGCAGTCTTACAGGACAGGGCTCGTATTTT.